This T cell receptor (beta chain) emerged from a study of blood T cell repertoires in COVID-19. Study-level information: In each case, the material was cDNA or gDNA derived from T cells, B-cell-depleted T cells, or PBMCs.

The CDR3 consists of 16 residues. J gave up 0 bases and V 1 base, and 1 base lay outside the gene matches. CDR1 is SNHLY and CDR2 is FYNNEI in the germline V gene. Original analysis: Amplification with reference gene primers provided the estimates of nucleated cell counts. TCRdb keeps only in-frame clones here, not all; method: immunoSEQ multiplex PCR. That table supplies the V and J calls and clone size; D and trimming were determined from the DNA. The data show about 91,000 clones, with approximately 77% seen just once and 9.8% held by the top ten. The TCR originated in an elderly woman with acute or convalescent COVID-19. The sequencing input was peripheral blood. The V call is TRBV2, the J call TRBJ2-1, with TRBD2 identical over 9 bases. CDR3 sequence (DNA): TGTGCCAGCAGTGAAGGCGGGGGGGCCTCCTACAATGAGCAGTTCTTC. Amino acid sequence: CASSEGGGASYNEQFF.